This T cell receptor beta chain was retrieved from a study of T cell responses to AZD1222 COVID-19 vaccine. V lost 0 bases to trimming and J lost 6 bases; unmatched junction nucleotides: 10. This CDR3 has 17 residues. Per germline, CDR1 MGHRA and CDR2 YSYEKL. Sequenced by immunoSEQ multiplex PCR; TCRdb stores in-frame clones only, minus some. The data hold around 160,000 clones, with roughly 91% observed a single time. Sequencing was performed on peripheral blood, taken on day 0 of AZD1222 vaccination. The sequence derives from an adult in good health. The rearrangement uses TRBV4-1 and TRBJ1-5; 8 nucleotides line up with TRBD1. CDR3 DNA sequence: TGCGCCAGCAGCCAAGATTCGTCAGGGGGCAACGGTCAGCCCCAGCATTTT. Amino acids: CASSQDSSGGNGQPQHF.